Listed here is a single TCR beta chain. Its antigen remains unknown. A read error may produce the germline difference seen at one junction end. The sample is drawn from a study of cytomegalovirus exposure and HLA in healthy donors. Overall study results and limits: A previous analysis found most TCR beta V segments productive roughly 87% or roughly 30% of the time. 164 TCR beta chains were listed as cytomegalovirus-associated.

The PCR ran on 60 Vbeta and 13 Jbeta primers. Some clones are missing from TCRdb's copy, which holds only in-frame ones; the method was immunoSEQ multiplex PCR. The table includes almost 200,000 clones, about four fifths detected once. While unrecorded immune exposures were likely, the donors were nominally healthy when sampled. Source material: PBMCs. This TCR was sampled from a male donor in good health and CMV-seropositive.

The CDR3 spells CSSSPAGTNNQGDTQYF. CDR3 nucleotides: TGTTCCAGCAGCCCTGCCGGGACTAATAACCAGGGAGATACGCAGTATTTT. The chain carries TRBV7-9 and TRBJ2-3; 7 bases match TRBD2. Looked up from germline, CDR1 is SEHNR and CDR2 is FQNEAQ (reference sequence). The CDR3 totals 17 residues.